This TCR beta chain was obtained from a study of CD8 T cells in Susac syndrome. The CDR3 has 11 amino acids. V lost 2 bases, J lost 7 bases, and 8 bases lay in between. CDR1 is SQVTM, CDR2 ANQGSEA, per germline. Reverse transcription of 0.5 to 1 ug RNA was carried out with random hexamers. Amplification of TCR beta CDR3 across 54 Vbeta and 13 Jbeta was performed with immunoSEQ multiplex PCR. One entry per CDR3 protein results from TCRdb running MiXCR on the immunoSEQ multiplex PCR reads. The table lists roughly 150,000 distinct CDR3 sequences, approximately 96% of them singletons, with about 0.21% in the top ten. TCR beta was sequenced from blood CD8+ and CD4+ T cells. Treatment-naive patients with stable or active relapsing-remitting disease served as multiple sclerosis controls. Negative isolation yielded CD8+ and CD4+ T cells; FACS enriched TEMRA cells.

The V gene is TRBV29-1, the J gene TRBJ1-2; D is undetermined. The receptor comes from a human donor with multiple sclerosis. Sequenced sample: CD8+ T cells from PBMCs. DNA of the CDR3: TGCAGCGTTGAATTCCGTTCTGGCTACACCTTC. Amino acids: CSVEFRSGYTF.